The rows below give T cell receptor beta chains drawn from one sample of a study of T cell changes during pregnancy in multiple sclerosis. Only in-frame clones appear in the TCRdb table, and some are missing; sequencing was by immunoSEQ multiplex PCR. The table lists approximately 60,000 clones, around 94% of them singletons. Sequenced here: CD8+ T cells from peripheral blood mononuclear cells, sampled in the third trimester of pregnancy. The receptors stem from a female donor with multiple sclerosis, enrolled in a pregnancy study. CDR3s include the opening cysteine and the closing phenylalanine or tryptophan. D genes are given only for firm matches. For some rows the clone size is stated as once, few or many, or as a class when expanded; others skip it.

d_call j_call clone_size v_call cdr3_nt cdr3_aa
TRBD1 TRBJ2-1 - TRBV6-5 TGTGCCAGCAGTTACTCGACAGGGGAGGCGATCAATGAGCAGTTCTTC CASSYSTGEAINEQFF
- TRBJ1-4 - TRBV4-1 TGCGCCAGCAGCCCGCTACAAGGAGATGGTGAAAAACTGTTTTTT CASSPLQGDGEKLFF
- TRBJ1-1 - TRBV16 TGTGCCAGCAGCGAGGAAAGTAGCACTGAAGCTTTCTTT CASSEESSTEAFF
- TRBJ1-5 - TRBV2 TGTGCCAGCTATTTCTCCCTTCAGGGGATCGGCAATCAGCCCCAGCATTTT CASYFSLQGIGNQPQHF
TRBD2 TRBJ2-1 - TRBV5-6 TGTGCCAGCACAGACCTGGTGGGGACTAGCGGAGACAATGAGCAGTTCTTC CASTDLVGTSGDNEQFF
TRBD1 TRBJ2-3 - TRBV10-3 TGTGCCATCAGTGAAACCGGACAGGGGGCTTCGGATACGCAGTATTTT CAISETGQGASDTQYF
TRBD1 TRBJ2-7 - TRBV4-1 TGCGCCAGCAGCCAAACGGACAGGGGAGGAGACGAGCAGTACTTC CASSQTDRGGDEQYF
TRBD1 TRBJ1-1 - TRBV5-6 TGTGCCAGCAGCCAGACCAGGGGGCGCGGCACTGAAGCTTTCTTT CASSQTRGRGTEAFF
TRBD2 TRBJ2-1 - TRBV18 TGTGCCAGCTCGCTCTCTAGCGGGAGCTCCTACAATGAGCAGTTCTTC CASSLSSGSSYNEQFF
- TRBJ2-1 - TRBV4-1 TGCGCCAGCAGCCAAAACTCAAATGAGCAGTTCTTC CASSQNSNEQFF
TRBD2 TRBJ2-1 - TRBV18 TGTGCCAGCTCACCACAATCGACTAGCGGGACACCCTTTTCCTACAATGAGCAGTTCTTC CASSPQSTSGTPFSYNEQFF
- TRBJ1-1 - TRBV28 TGTGCCAGCAGTATGTTCAGGGGTCATGAAGCTTTCTTT CASSMFRGHEAFF
- TRBJ1-1 - TRBV6-1 TGTGCCAGCACGCAAAATACAGGCTACACTGAAGCTTTCTTT CASTQNTGYTEAFF
TRBD1 TRBJ2-7 once TRBV7-9 TGTGCCAGCAGCTCAGCGACAGGGTTTCTTTCCTACGAGCAGTACTTC CASSSATGFLSYEQYF
- TRBJ2-7 - TRBV6-1 TGTGCCAGCGAGGACAGCTACGAGCAGTACTTC CASEDSYEQYF
- TRBJ2-5 - TRBV7-8 TGTGCCAGCAGCTGGCAGGGTCAAGAGACCCAGTACTTC CASSWQGQETQYF
TRBD1 TRBJ1-2 once TRBV14 TGTGCCAGCAGCCAAGGGGCCCAGGACAGGATAGGGTTTGGCTACACCTTC CASSQGAQDRIGFGYTF
- TRBJ2-7 - TRBV28 TGTGCCAGCAGCCGGACAGTCGCCACCTACGAGCAGTACTTC CASSRTVATYEQYF
- TRBJ1-1 few TRBV4-1 TGCGCCAGCAGCCAAGATACAGGATTCATGAACACTGAAGCTTTCTTT CASSQDTGFMNTEAFF
- TRBJ2-6 - TRBV6-4 TGTGCCAGCAGTGACTCTGTTTCTTCTGGGGCCAACGTCCTGACTTTC CASSDSVSSGANVLTF
- TRBJ2-1 once TRBV6-5 TGTGCCAGCAGTCATCACAATGAGCAGTTCTTC CASSHHNEQFF
TRBD1 TRBJ2-1 - TRBV11-3 TGTGCCAGCAGCTCGGGACAGGGATGGAAGGATGAGCAGTTCTTC CASSSGQGWKDEQFF
TRBD2 TRBJ2-3 - TRBV9 TGTGCCAGCAGCGTACGGGCAGGGATAGGAGCGGGGCCCACAGATACGCAGTATTTT CASSVRAGIGAGPTDTQYF
TRBD1 TRBJ2-1 - TRBV9 TGTGCCAGCAGCCCAATCGGACAGGGAGTCTACAATGAGCAGTTCTTC CASSPIGQGVYNEQFF
TRBD1 TRBJ2-1 once TRBV5-1 TGCGCCAGCAGCTTAGGGACAGGGATCGATGAGCAGTTCTTC CASSLGTGIDEQFF
TRBD2 TRBJ2-3 - TRBV5-1 TGCGCCAGCAGCCACGGGACTAGCGGGAGTATTGTCACAGATACGCAGTATTTT CASSHGTSGSIVTDTQYF
TRBD1 TRBJ1-1 - TRBV5-6 TGTGCCAGCAGTTGGGACAGGATGAACACTGAAGCTTTCTTT CASSWDRMNTEAFF
- TRBJ1-1 - TRBV6-5 TGTGCCAGCAGTTACTCGACGGGGGTGAACACTGAAGCTTTCTTT CASSYSTGVNTEAFF
- TRBJ2-3 - TRBV6-5 TGTGCCAGCAGTCCCCTCGTCAGGGCGGCAGATACGCAGTATTTT CASSPLVRAADTQYF
TRBD2 TRBJ2-7 - TRBV7-2 TGTGCCAGCAGCTTGGGATATATGAGCGGGAGGGGTTACGAGCAGTACTTC CASSLGYMSGRGYEQYF
TRBD2 TRBJ2-1 - TRBV5-1 TGCGCCAGCAGCCTAGGGAGCGGGAGCTTCAATGAGCAGTTCTTC CASSLGSGSFNEQFF
TRBD1 TRBJ2-5 - TRBV4-1 TGCGCCAGCAGCCAGGCCGGGACAGGGTACCTCCAAGAGACCCAGTACTTC CASSQAGTGYLQETQYF
- TRBJ2-1 - TRBV30 TGTGCCTGGAGGCCGGGAGACAGGGCCCTTTACAATGAGCAGTTCTTC CAWRPGDRALYNEQFF
- TRBJ1-1 once TRBV7-3 TGTGCCAGCAGCCTAGGGGTTTATTCGGGGGTGAACACTGAAGCTTTCTTT CASSLGVYSGVNTEAFF
- TRBJ1-1 - TRBV5-4 TGTGCCAGCAGCTTGCTGCCGGGATGGTGGGACACTGAAGCTTTCTTT CASSLLPGWWDTEAFF
TRBD1 TRBJ2-1 - TRBV13 TGTGCCAGCAGCCCGTCACCCGGGACAGATAGCTCCTACAATGAGCAGTTCTTC CASSPSPGTDSSYNEQFF
- TRBJ1-1 - TRBV19 TGTGCCAGTAGTATCGGTAACACTGAAGCTTTCTTT CASSIGNTEAFF
- TRBJ1-2 - TRBV14 TGTGCCAGCAGCCAAGAGGTCCCACTGGACTATGGCTACACCTTC CASSQEVPLDYGYTF
- TRBJ2-7 - TRBV9 TGTGCCAGCAGCGTAGGCCAGGGGCCCTACGAGCAGTACTTC CASSVGQGPYEQYF
TRBD2 TRBJ2-7 once TRBV4-3 TGCGCCAGCAGCCAGCTACGGGGCGGGAGAGGCGAGCAGTACTTC CASSQLRGGRGEQYF
TRBD1 TRBJ2-4 - TRBV6-1 TGTGCCAGCAGTGACCCTCCGGGACAGGGGACGAACATTCAGTACTTC CASSDPPGQGTNIQYF
- TRBJ1-2 - TRBV29-1 TGCAGCGTTGTTCCAGGCTACTATGGCTACACCTTC CSVVPGYYGYTF
TRBD2 TRBJ2-7 - TRBV11-2 TGTGCCAGCAGCTTAGGGACTAGCGGGTACTACGAGCAGTACTTC CASSLGTSGYYEQYF
- TRBJ2-7 - TRBV29-1 TGCAGCGTTGTTCCCGACAACTTCTACGAGCAGTACTTC CSVVPDNFYEQYF